The next 16 T cell receptor beta chains were all read from a single sample in a study of blood T cell repertoires in COVID-19. Generated by immunoSEQ multiplex PCR, the TCRdb table keeps only in-frame clones and is missing some. This sample yields 140,000 to 150,000 clones, of which more than 80% are seen a single time; 7% to 10% belongs to the top ten. The sample consisted of peripheral blood. Every receptor here comes from a human donor with acute or convalescent COVID-19. The donor label of this sample is uncertain.

The chain uses TRBV25-1 and TRBJ1-4, with 7 bases identical to TRBD1. The V gene end was trimmed by 4 bases and the J gene end by 5 bases; junction bases not matched to a gene: 7. CDR1 and CDR2 from the germline V gene are MGHDK and SYGVNS. This CDR3 is 15 amino acids long. The CDR3 DNA reads as TGTGCCAGCAGTGCCACAGGGGCCTTGAATGAAAAACTGTTTTTT. This sequence encodes CASSATGALNEKLFF.

The chain combines TRBV5-6 with TRBJ2-7; D perhaps matches TRBD2 (5 bases). This CDR3 spans 12 amino acids. V lost 0 bases, J lost 7 bases, and 8 bases lay in between. Germline V gene sequence: CDR1 SGHDT, CDR2 YYEEEE. The CDR3 reads CASSLGTGEQYV. The DNA of the CDR3 is TGTGCCAGCAGCTTGGGGACGGGGGAGCAGTACGTC.

The CDR3 here is CASAKAGGTGELFF. The DNA of the CDR3 is TGTGCCAGCGCCAAGGCGGGGGGCACCGGGGAGCTGTTTTTT. This chain joins TRBV11-2 and TRBJ2-2; 8 bases match TRBD2. The germline gives CDR1 SGHAT, CDR2 FQNNGV. The CDR3 consists of 14 residues. After removal of 8 bases from V and 4 bases from J, the junction contained 6 bases not matched to a gene.

CDR3 coding DNA: TGTGCCAGCAGTCCAAACAGGAATCTCTATGGCTACACCTTC. Encoded protein: CASSPNRNLYGYTF. The V call is TRBV6-5, the J call TRBJ1-2, with D perhaps matching TRBD1 (5 bases). CDR1 is MNHEY and CDR2 is SVGAGI in the germline V gene. The CDR3 has 14 amino acids. V was pared by 5 bases and J by 4 bases, with 14 bases between.

V usage is TRBV6-6 and J usage is TRBJ1-6; 8 bases align to TRBD1. V lost 5 bases to trimming and J lost 5 bases; unmatched junction nucleotides: 5. The CDR3 sequence is 15 residues long. Germline lookup yields CDR1 MNHNY and CDR2 SVGAGI (reference sequence). The CDR3 region is CASSRQGTDNSPLHF. The CDR3 DNA reads TGTGCCAGCAGTCGACAGGGGACCGATAATTCACCCCTCCACTTT.

CDR3 DNA: TGCGCCAGCAGCTCCTTCGGACTAGCGGGGGCCTACAATGAGCAGTTCTTC. Protein product: CASSSFGLAGAYNEQFF. The chain couples TRBV5-1 to TRBJ2-1; 13 bases fit TRBD2. Germline CDR1 SGHRS, CDR2 YFSETQ. Losses at the gene ends were 3 bases for V and 2 bases for J; bases not matched to a gene: 5. The CDR3 loop spans 17 amino acids.

The chain combines TRBV9 with TRBJ2-5, with 13 bases matching TRBD2. From germline, CDR1 is SGDLS and CDR2 YYNGEE. The junction had 12 bases not matched to a gene; V was cut back by 3 bases and J by 4 bases. This CDR3 has 18 amino acids. CDR3 protein: CASSGTSGGAPGGETQYF. In DNA form, the CDR3 reads TGTGCCAGCAGCGGGACTAGCGGGGGAGCGCCGGGCGGAGAGACCCAGTACTTC.

The DNA of the CDR3 is TGTGCCAGCAGCTTAGAAGCTCAGGGCCCACAACACTATGGCTACACCTTC. Translated, it gives CASSLEAQGPQHYGYTF. The chain links TRBV7-6 to TRBJ1-2, with D possibly matching TRBD1 (5 bases). V was pared by 1 base and J by 3 bases, with 18 bases between. The CDR3 length is 17 residues. The germline V gene encodes CDR1 SGHVS and CDR2 FNYEAQ.

This clone was recorded once. CDR3: CASSQEAYGYTF. CDR3 bases: TGTGCCAGCAGCCAAGAGGCCTATGGCTACACCTTC. V gene TRBV3-1 (or the pseudogene TRBV3-2) combines with J gene TRBJ1-2, with D uncertain. The V end lost 0 bases, the J end lost 4 bases, and 3 bases lay between the germline ends. Per germline, CDR1 LGHDT and CDR2 YNNKEL (reference sequence). The CDR3 has 12 amino acids.

J is TRBJ2-1 and V is TRBV7-9; possible D gene TRBD2, 5 bases. Trimming removed 4 bases at V and 3 bases at J, with 7 bases between. Germline V gene sequence: CDR1 SEHNR, CDR2 FQNEAQ (reference sequence). The CDR3 covers 13 residues. Here the CDR3 DNA reads TGTGCCAGCAGCTCCGGGGACTACAATGAGCAGTTCTTC. As protein: CASSSGDYNEQFF.

The V call is TRBV6-6, the J call TRBJ2-7; 8 bases are shared with TRBD1. Germline CDR1 MNHNY, CDR2 SVGAGI (reference sequence). V gave up 2 bases and J gave up 6 bases; unmatched junction bases: 3. This CDR3 contains 13 residues. CDR3 nucleotides: TGTGCCAGCAGTTACGGACAGGGAGCCGAGCAGTACGTC. This sequence encodes CASSYGQGAEQYV.

This chain connects TRBV5-1 to TRBJ1-1, with 7 positions matching TRBD1. The trim removed 4 bases at V and 10 bases at J, leaving 13 bases unmatched. This CDR3 is built from 14 residues. The V gene's germline CDR1 is SGHRS and CDR2 YFSETQ. The CDR3 is CASSPGTDTRGAFF. For the CDR3, the DNA is TGCGCCAGCAGCCCCGGGACAGATACTAGAGGAGCTTTCTTT.

This chain uses TRBV4-1 with TRBJ2-2; 9 bases are a match to TRBD1. The germline V gene has CDR1 MGHRA and CDR2 YSYEKL. The V segment lost 4 bases and the J segment 7 bases; nucleotides outside the gene matches: 7. The CDR3 runs to 15 residues. In DNA, the CDR3 is TGCGCCAGCAGCCTCCGGGACAGGGACAGCGGGGAGCTGTTTTTT. Residues: CASSLRDRDSGELFF.

The chain recombines TRBV24-1 with TRBJ2-3, with TRBD1 matching over 9 bases. The germline gives CDR1 KGHDR, CDR2 SFDVKD. This CDR3 is 13 amino acids long. Unmatched junction bases numbered 4, after V lost 10 bases and J lost 3 bases. The CDR3 bases are TGTGCCACAAATGGACAGGGGACAGATACGCAGTATTTT. Its protein is CATNGQGTDTQYF.

This rearrangement joins TRBV5-6 to TRBJ2-7; 9 positions agree with TRBD1. CDR3 length equals 15 residues. The trim removed 5 bases at V and 6 bases at J, leaving 12 bases unmatched. CDR1 and CDR2 (germline): SGHDT, YYEEEE. The CDR3 spells CASRMLGTGRGEQYV. CDR3 sequence (DNA): TGTGCCAGCAGGATGCTCGGGACAGGGAGAGGCGAGCAGTACGTC.

The J gene is TRBJ2-7, the V gene TRBV6-2 or TRBV6-3; no clear D gene. Germline values: CDR1 MNHEY, CDR2 SVGEGT. The CDR3 covers 15 residues. V lost 5 bases to trimming and J lost 0 bases, with 14 bases between them. CDR3 DNA: TGTGCCAGCAGTACCCTGAGGCAGCACTCCTACGAGCAGTACTTC. This codes for CASSTLRQHSYEQYF.